One and the same sample provided the 2 T cell receptor beta chains below, sequenced in a study of cytomegalovirus exposure and HLA in healthy donors. Measured with immunoSEQ multiplex PCR; TCRdb has only the in-frame clones, and not every one. The table shows 200,000 to 250,000 clones, with over 70% occurring only once. Sequenced material: PBMCs. These receptors came from a woman aged 25 to 45 in good health and CMV-seropositive.

This clone was counted a single time. At one of its ends the junction is not consistent with the germline gene, which may arise from a read error. The rearrangement joins TRBV11-2 to TRBJ2-6; possible D gene TRBD2, 5 bases. Germline values: CDR1 SGHAT, CDR2 FQNNGV. The CDR3 length is 18 residues. CDR3 DNA: TGTGCCAGCAGCAGAGGGTGGGCGGTGGGCTCTTGGGCCAACGTCCTGACTTTC. Its translation is CASSRGWAVGSWANVLTF.

This sequence joins TRBV27 and TRBJ2-2; D is possibly TRBD1 (5 bases). There are 13 residues in the CDR3. From germline, CDR1 is MNHEY and CDR2 SMNVEV (reference sequence). V dropped 6 bases and J dropped 5 bases, with 10 bases sitting between them. The CDR3 reads CASRVQVTGELFF. CDR3 coding DNA: TGTGCCAGCAGGGTACAGGTGACCGGGGAGCTGTTTTTT.